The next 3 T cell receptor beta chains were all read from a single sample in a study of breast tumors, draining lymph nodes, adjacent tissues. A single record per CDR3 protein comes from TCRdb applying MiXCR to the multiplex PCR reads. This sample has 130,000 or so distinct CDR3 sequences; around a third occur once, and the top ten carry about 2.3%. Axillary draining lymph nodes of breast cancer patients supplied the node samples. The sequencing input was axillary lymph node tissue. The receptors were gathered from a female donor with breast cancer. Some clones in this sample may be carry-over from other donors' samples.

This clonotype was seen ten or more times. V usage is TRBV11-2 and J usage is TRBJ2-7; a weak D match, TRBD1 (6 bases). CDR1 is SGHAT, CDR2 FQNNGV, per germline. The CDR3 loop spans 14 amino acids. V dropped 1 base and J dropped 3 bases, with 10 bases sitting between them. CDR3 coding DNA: TGTGCCAGCAGCTTAGTCGGACAGTTCTACGAGCAGTACTTC. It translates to CASSLVGQFYEQYF. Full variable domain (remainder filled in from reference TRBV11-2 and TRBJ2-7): EAGVAQSPRYKIIEKRQSVAFWCNPISGHATLYWYQQILGQGPKLLIQFQNNGVVDDSQLPKDRFSAERLKGVDSTLKIQPAKLEDSAVYLCASSLVGQFYEQYFGPGTRLTVT.

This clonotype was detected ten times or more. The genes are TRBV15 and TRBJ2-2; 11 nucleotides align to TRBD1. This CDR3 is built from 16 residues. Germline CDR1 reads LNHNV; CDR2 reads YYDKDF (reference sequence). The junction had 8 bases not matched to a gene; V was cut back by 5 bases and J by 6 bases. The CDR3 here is CATSAEGQGAPGELFF. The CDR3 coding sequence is TGTGCCACCAGCGCCGAAGGACAGGGGGCTCCCGGGGAGCTGTTTTTT.

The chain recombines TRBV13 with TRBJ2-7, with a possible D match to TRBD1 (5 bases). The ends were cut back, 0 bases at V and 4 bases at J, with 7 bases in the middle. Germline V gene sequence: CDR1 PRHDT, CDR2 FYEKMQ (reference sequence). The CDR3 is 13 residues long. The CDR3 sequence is CASSLGTDYEQYF. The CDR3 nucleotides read TGTGCCAGCAGCTTAGGGACAGATTACGAGCAGTACTTC.